These T cell receptor beta chains were read from a single sample in a study of blood T cell repertoires in COVID-19. TCRdb keeps only in-frame clones here, not all; method: immunoSEQ multiplex PCR. The sample contains hundreds of thousands of clones, around four fifths of which appear only once. The source material was peripheral blood. These receptors all stem from a man aged 30-40 years with active or convalescent COVID-19. CDR3s include the opening cysteine and the closing phenylalanine or tryptophan. Each record gives: V gene, D gene, J gene, CDR3 protein, CDR3 DNA. The D gene is left open where the match is weak.

>TRBV21-1|-|TRBJ2-2
CASSKVSGGAQDGELFF
TGTGCCAGCAGCAAAGTTTCTGGGGGGGCGCAGGACGGGGAGCTGTTTTTT
>TRBV5-6|TRBD1|TRBJ2-1
CASSLQGGYNEQFF
TGTGCCAGCAGCTTACAGGGGGGCTACAATGAGCAGTTCTTC
>TRBV27|-|TRBJ2-5
CEGVSIETQYF
TGTGAAGGGGTTTCGATTGAGACCCAGTACTTC
>TRBV18|TRBD1|TRBJ1-5
CASSLTGNQPQHF
TGTGCCAGCTCACTGACAGGGAATCAGCCCCAGCATTTT
>TRBV10-2|-|TRBJ1-4
CASSVSATNEKLFF
TGCGCCAGCAGTGTTTCCGCAACTAATGAAAAACTGTTTTTT
>TRBV7-9|TRBD1|TRBJ1-6
CASSLDTGGRSPLHF
TGTGCCAGCAGCTTAGACACAGGGGGACGCTCACCCCTCCACTTT
>TRBV6-5|TRBD1|TRBJ1-6
CASRTGFSPLHF
TGTGCCAGCCGGACAGGGTTTTCACCCCTCCACTTT
>TRBV7-9|-|TRBJ1-2
CASSLTTNYGYTF
TGTGCCAGCAGCTTGACAACCAACTATGGCTACACCTTC
>TRBV4-2|-|TRBJ2-3
CASSQEGLDTQYF
TGTGCCAGCAGCCAAGAGGGACTAGATACGCAGTATTTT
>TRBV15|TRBD2|TRBJ2-1
CATSRASGSIEQFF
TGTGCCACCAGCAGAGCTAGCGGGAGTATTGAGCAGTTCTTC